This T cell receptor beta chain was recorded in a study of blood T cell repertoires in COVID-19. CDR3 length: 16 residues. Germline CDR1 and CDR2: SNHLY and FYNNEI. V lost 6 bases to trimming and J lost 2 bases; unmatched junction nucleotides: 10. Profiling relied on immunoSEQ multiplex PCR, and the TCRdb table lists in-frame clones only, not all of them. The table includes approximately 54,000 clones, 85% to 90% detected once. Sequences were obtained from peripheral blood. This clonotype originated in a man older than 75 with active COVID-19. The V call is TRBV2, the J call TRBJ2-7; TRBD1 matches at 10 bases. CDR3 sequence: CASRPLAGTGAYEQYF. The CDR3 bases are TGTGCCAGCAGACCCCTCGCGGGGACAGGGGCCTACGAGCAGTACTTC. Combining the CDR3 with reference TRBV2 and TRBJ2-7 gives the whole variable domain EPEVTQTPSHQVTQMGQEVILRCVPISNHLYFYWYRQILGQKVEFLVSFYNNEISEKSEIFDDQFSVERPDGSNFTLKIRSTKLEDSAMYFCASRPLAGTGAYEQYFGPGTRLTVT.